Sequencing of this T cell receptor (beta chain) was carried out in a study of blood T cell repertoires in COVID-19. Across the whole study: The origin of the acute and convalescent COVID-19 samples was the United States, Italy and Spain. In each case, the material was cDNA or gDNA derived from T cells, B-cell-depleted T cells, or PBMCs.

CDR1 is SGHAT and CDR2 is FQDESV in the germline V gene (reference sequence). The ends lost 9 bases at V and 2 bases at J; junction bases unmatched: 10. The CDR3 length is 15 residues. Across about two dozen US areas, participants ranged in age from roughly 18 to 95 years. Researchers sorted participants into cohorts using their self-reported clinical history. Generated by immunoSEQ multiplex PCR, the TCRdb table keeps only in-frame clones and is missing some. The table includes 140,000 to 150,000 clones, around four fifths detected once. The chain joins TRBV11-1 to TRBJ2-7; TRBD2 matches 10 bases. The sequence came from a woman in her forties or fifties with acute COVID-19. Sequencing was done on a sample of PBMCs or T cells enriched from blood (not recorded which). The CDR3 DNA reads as TGTGCCAGTAATCAACTAGCGGGATCCCCCTACGAGCAGTACTTC. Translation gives CASNQLAGSPYEQYF.